This TCR beta chain was recorded in a study of T cell repertoires in cytomegalovirus infection. Study background: It can be stated that public TCR beta signatures indicated CMV infection as well as a matching HLA type.

Each CDR3 protein is one row after TCRdb ran MiXCR on the reads. The table has 150,000 to 200,000 distinct CDR3 sequences, roughly 17% seen once. Study-wide findings and caveats: Identification of carriers of CMV plus the relevant HLA was performed using cumulative public TCR beta family frequency. In two of eight donors, the top clonotype was HLA-C-restricted CMV-specific.

This CDR3 has 13 amino acids. Germline CDR1 reads DFQATT; CDR2 reads SNEGSKA (reference sequence). The sample holds one count of this clonotype. Its matching antigen is unknown. The germline gene is not matched at one end of the junction; a read error may be the cause. The TCR sequence derives from a human donor in good health (CMV status not recorded). Some clones in this sample may be carry-over from other donors' samples. This rearrangement joins TRBV20-1 to TRBJ2-1, with D possibly matching TRBD2 (6 bases). The sequenced material came from CD8+ T cells from PBMCs. The CDR3 DNA reads TGCAGTGCCAGAGACGGGGGACTGGGGGAGCAGTTCTTC. Encoded protein: CSARDGGLGEQFF.